This T cell receptor beta chain was found in a study of blood T cell repertoires in COVID-19. Whole-study context: From T cells, B-cell-depleted T cells, or PBMCs came the material, which was cDNA or gDNA.

In the source study's methods: For nucleated cells, counts were estimated from reference gene primer amplification. Profiling relied on immunoSEQ multiplex PCR, and the TCRdb table lists in-frame clones only, not all of them. The DNA gave D and trimming, while V, J and clone size come from that table. This sample yields 300,000 to 400,000 clones, of which 86% are seen a single time; approximately 4.6% belongs to the top ten. The CDR3 consists of 13 residues. Trimming shortened V by 5 bases and J by 3 bases, and 11 bases separated the two germline ends. CDR1 and CDR2 (germline): MNHEY, SMNVEV (reference sequence). Assignment of participants to cohorts was predicated upon participant-reported clinical history.

Input material: PBMCs or T cells enriched from blood (not recorded which). The V gene is TRBV27, the J gene TRBJ2-7; D might be TRBD2 (6 bases). The TCR sequence derives from a woman between 40 and 55 years old with acute COVID-19. The CDR3 loop is CASSPRENYEQYF. CDR3 DNA: TGTGCCAGCAGTCCCCGGGAGAACTACGAGCAGTACTTC.